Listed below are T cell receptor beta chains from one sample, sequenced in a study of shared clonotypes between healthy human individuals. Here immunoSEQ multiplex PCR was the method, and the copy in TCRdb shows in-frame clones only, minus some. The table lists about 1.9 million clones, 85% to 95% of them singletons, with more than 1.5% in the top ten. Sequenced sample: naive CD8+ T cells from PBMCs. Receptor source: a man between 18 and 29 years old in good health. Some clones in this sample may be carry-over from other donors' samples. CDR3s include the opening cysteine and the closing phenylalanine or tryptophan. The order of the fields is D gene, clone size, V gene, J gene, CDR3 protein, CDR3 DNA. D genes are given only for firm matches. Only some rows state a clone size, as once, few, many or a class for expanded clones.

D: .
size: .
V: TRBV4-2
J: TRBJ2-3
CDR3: CASSPPLDTQYF
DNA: TGTGCCAGCAGCCCGCCCCTCGATACGCAGTATTTT

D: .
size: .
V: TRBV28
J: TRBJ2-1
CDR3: CASSFKTGLGHEQFF
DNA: TGTGCCAGCAGTTTCAAAACGGGATTAGGCCATGAGCAGTTCTTC

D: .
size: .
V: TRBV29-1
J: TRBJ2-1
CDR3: CSVEFISNEQFF
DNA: TGCAGCGTTGAGTTTATAAGCAATGAGCAGTTCTTC

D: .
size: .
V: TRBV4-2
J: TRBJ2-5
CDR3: CASSQDQGPETQYF
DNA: TGTGCCAGCAGCCAAGATCAGGGGCCAGAGACCCAGTACTTC

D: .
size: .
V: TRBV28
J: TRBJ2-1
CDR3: CASSSLRDFPVSAAHNEQFF
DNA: TGTGCCAGCAGTTCCCTCCGGGACTTTCCGGTTAGTGCAGCCCACAATGAGCAGTTCTTC

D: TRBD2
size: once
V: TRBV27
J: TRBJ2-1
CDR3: CASSSSHGLAVYNEQFF
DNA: TGTGCCAGCAGTTCCTCCCATGGACTAGCGGTCTACAATGAGCAGTTCTTC

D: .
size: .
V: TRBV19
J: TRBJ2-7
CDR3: CASSIDRTDEQYF
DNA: TGTGCCAGTAGTATAGATAGGACGGACGAGCAGTACTTC

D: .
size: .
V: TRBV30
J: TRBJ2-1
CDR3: CAWSVLTSHEQFF
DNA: TGTGCCTGGAGTGTACTGACTAGTCACGAGCAGTTCTTC

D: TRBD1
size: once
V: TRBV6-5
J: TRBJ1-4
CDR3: CASSVDRGPEKLFF
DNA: TGTGCCAGCAGTGTTGACAGGGGGCCTGAAAAACTGTTTTTT

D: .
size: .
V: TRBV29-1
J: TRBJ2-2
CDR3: CSSGGDTGELFF
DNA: TGCAGTTCAGGGGGGGACACCGGGGAGCTGTTTTTT

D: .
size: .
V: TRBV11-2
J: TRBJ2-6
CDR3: CASSSRQDVLTF
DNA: TGTGCCAGCAGCTCTAGACAAGACGTCCTGACTTTC

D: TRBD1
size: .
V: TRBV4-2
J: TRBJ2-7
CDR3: CASSQVGQGGLYEQYF
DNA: TGTGCCAGCAGCCAAGTGGGACAGGGGGGACTTTACGAGCAGTACTTC

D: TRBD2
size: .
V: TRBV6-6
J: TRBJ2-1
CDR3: CASSYPSGRAGNEQFF
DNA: TGTGCCAGCAGTTACCCCTCGGGGAGGGCGGGCAATGAGCAGTTCTTC

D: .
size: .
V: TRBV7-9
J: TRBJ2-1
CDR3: CASSPPRTDYNEQFF
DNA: TGTGCCAGCAGCCCCCCCCGGACAGACTACAATGAGCAGTTCTTC

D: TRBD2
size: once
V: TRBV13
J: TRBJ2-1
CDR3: CASSHRTSGSNEQFF
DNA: TGTGCCAGCAGCCACCGGACTAGCGGGAGTAATGAGCAGTTCTTC

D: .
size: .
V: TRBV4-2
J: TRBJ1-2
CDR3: CASSLIETVTLYGYTF
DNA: TGTGCCAGCAGCCTCATCGAGACAGTTACCTTATATGGCTACACCTTC

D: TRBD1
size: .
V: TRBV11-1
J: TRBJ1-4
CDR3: CASSATPGGSEKLFF
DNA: TGTGCCAGCAGCGCTACTCCAGGGGGCAGTGAAAAACTGTTTTTT

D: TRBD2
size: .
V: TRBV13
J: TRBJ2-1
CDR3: CASSQNRVGRLGNEQFF
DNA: TGTGCCAGCAGCCAAAATCGGGTCGGGAGGCTTGGGAATGAGCAGTTCTTC

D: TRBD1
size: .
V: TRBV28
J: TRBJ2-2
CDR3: CASSRQGEWPGELFF
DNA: TGTGCCAGCAGCCGACAGGGGGAATGGCCCGGGGAGCTGTTTTTT

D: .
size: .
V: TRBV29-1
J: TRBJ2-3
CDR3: CSAYAGASTDTQYF
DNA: TGCAGCGCCTACGCGGGGGCTTCCACAGATACGCAGTATTTT

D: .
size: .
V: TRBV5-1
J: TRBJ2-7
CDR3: CASSLDRKQGSYEQYF
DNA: TGCGCCAGCAGCTTGGATCGGAAACAGGGTTCCTACGAGCAGTACTTC

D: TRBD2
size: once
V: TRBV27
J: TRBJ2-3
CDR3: CASRLAGAPDTQYF
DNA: TGTGCCAGCAGACTAGCGGGAGCCCCAGATACGCAGTATTTT

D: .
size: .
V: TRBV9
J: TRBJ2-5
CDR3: CASSVGAAGPGETQYF
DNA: TGTGCCAGCAGCGTAGGGGCTGCGGGACCCGGAGAGACCCAGTACTTC

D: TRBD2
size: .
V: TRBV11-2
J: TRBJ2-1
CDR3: CASSGRTSGWSEQFF
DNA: TGTGCCAGCAGCGGACGGACTAGCGGGTGGAGTGAGCAGTTCTTC

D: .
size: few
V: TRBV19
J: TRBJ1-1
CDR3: CASSITDGTEAFF
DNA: TGTGCCAGTAGTATAACGGATGGGACTGAAGCTTTCTTT

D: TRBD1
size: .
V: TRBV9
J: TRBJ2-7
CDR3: CASSVVGTGLVDEQYF
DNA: TGTGCCAGCAGCGTAGTCGGGACAGGGTTGGTCGACGAGCAGTACTTC

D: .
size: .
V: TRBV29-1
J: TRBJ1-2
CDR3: CSVYREYGYTF
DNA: TGCAGCGTTTACAGGGAATATGGCTACACCTTC

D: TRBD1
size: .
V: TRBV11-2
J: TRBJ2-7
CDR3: CASSHTGDEQYF
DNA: TGTGCCAGCAGCCATACAGGGGACGAGCAGTACTTC

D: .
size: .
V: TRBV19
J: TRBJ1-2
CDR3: CASAYSVFVEGADGYTF
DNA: TGTGCCAGTGCCTATAGTGTTTTTGTCGAGGGCGCGGATGGCTACACCTTC

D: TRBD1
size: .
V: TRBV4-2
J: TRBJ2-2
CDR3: CASSLIWTGRPGELFF
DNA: TGTGCCAGCAGCCTTATATGGACAGGTCGGCCCGGGGAGCTGTTTTTT

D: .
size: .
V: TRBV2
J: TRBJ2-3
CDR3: CASTRPLSTDTQYF
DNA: TGTGCCAGCACAAGACCCCTTAGCACAGATACGCAGTATTTT

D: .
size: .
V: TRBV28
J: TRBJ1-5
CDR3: CASIPWENHQPQHF
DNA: TGTGCCAGCATACCCTGGGAAAATCATCAGCCCCAGCATTTT

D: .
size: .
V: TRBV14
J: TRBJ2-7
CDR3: CASSLDPGQNLYEQYF
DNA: TGTGCCAGCAGCCTAGACCCCGGACAGAACCTCTACGAGCAGTACTTC

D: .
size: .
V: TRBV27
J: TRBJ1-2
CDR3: CASSLYPRNYGYTF
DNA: TGTGCCAGCAGTTTATACCCACGGAACTATGGCTACACCTTC

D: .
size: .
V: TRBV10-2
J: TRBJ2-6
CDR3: CASSEVEEDPMANVLTF
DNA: TGCGCCAGCAGTGAGGTCGAAGAAGACCCTATGGCCAACGTCCTGACTTTC

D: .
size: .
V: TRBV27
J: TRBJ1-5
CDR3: CASSFRQNNQPQHF
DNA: TGTGCCAGCAGTTTCAGACAGAACAATCAGCCCCAGCATTTT

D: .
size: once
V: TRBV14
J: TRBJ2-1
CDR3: CASSQGRAPRGEQFF
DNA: TGTGCCAGCAGCCAAGGACGGGCCCCCCGGGGGGAGCAGTTCTTC

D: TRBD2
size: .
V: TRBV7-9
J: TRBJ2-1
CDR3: CASCQREVGNEQFF
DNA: TGTGCCAGCTGTCAGCGGGAGGTTGGCAATGAGCAGTTCTTC

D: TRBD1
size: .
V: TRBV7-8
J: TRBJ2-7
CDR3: CASSTRQGFDYEQYF
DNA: TGTGCCAGCAGCACCCGACAGGGATTCGACTACGAGCAGTACTTC

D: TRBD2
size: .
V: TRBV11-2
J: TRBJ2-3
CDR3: CASIFSGGGNTQYF
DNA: TGTGCCAGCATCTTCTCGGGAGGGGGGAATACGCAGTATTTT

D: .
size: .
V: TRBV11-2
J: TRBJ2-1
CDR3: CASSLVVRSNEQFF
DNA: TGTGCCAGCAGCTTAGTAGTTAGATCAAATGAGCAGTTCTTC

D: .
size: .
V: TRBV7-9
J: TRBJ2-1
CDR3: CASSLPLHEQFF
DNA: TGTGCCAGCAGCTTACCCCTGCATGAGCAGTTCTTC

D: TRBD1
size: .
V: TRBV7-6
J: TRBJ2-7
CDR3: CASSQTLGTGTYEQYF
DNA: TGTGCCAGCAGCCAAACGCTCGGGACAGGGACCTACGAGCAGTACTTC

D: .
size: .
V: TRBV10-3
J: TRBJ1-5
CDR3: CAISESDGQPQHF
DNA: TGTGCCATCAGTGAGTCTGACGGGCAGCCCCAGCATTTT

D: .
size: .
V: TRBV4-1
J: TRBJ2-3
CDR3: CASSGRQTFTDTQYF
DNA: TGCGCCAGCAGCGGTAGACAGACCTTCACAGATACGCAGTATTTT

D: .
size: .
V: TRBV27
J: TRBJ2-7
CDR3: CATQSAYEQYF
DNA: TGTGCCACCCAGTCGGCGTACGAGCAGTACTTC

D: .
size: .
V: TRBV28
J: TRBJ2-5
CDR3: CASSVHSAGETQYF
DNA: TGTGCCAGCAGTGTGCATTCGGCCGGGGAGACCCAGTACTTC

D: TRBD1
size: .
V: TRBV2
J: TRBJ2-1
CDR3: CASSEALRQGAVDEQFF
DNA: TGTGCCAGCAGTGAAGCGCTACGACAGGGGGCTGTAGATGAGCAGTTCTTC

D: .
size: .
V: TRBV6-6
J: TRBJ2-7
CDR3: CASSYQAEQYF
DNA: TGTGCCAGCAGTTATCAGGCCGAGCAGTACTTC

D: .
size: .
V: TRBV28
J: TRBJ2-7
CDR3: CASISPGDSYEQYF
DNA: TGTGCCAGCATCTCACCCGGGGACTCCTACGAGCAGTACTTC

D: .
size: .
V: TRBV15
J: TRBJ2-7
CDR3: CATSSRREGSYEQYF
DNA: TGTGCCACCAGCAGCAGGCGGGAAGGTTCCTACGAGCAGTACTTC

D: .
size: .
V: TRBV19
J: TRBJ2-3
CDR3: CASSTLTGPTDTQYF
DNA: TGTGCCAGTAGTACCTTGACAGGACCCACAGATACGCAGTATTTT

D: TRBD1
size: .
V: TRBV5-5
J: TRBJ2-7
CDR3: CASSRRTGVSSLNEQYF
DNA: TGTGCCAGCAGCCGCCGGACAGGGGTCTCCTCGTTGAACGAGCAGTACTTC

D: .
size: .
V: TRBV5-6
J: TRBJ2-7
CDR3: CASAITRPGAEQYF
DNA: TGTGCCAGCGCAATAACCAGGCCAGGGGCCGAGCAGTACTTC

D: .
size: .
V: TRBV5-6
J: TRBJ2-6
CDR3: CASTLGGSSGANVLTF
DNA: TGTGCCAGCACCCTTGGAGGGAGCTCTGGGGCCAACGTCCTGACTTTC

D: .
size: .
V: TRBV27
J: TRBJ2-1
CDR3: CASSLLTNLRINEQFF
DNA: TGTGCCAGCAGTTTATTGACGAACTTGAGAATTAATGAGCAGTTCTTC

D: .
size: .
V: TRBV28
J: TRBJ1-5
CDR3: CASSLGATDQPQHF
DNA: TGTGCCAGCAGTTTGGGGGCAACAGATCAGCCCCAGCATTTT